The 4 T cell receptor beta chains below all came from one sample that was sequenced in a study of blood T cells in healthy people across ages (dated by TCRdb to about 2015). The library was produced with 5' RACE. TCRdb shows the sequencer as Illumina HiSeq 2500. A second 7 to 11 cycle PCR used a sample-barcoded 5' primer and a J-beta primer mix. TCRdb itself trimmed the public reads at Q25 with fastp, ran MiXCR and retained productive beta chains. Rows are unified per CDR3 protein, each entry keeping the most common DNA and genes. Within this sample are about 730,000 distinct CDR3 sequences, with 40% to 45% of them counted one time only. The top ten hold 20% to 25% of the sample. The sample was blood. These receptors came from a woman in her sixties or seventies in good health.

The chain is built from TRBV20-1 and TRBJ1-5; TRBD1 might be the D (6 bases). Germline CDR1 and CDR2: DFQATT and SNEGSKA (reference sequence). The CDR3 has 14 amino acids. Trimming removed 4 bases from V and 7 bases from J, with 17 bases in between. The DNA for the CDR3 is TGCAGTGCTAAAAGCGACCAGGGGCCCCAGCCCCAGCATTTT. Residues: CSAKSDQGPQPQHF.

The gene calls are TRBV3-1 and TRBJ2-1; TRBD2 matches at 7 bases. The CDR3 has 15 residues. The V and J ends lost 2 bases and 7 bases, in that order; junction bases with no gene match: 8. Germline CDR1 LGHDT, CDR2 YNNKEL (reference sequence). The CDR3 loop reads CASSQSGTTPNEQFF. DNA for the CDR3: TGTGCCAGCAGCCAAAGTGGGACTACGCCAAATGAGCAGTTCTTC.

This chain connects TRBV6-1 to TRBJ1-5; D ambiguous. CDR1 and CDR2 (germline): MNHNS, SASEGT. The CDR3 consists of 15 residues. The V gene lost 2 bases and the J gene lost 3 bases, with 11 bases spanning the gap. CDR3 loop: CASSEQSSPNQPQHF. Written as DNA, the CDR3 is TGTGCCAGCAGTGAACAAAGCAGCCCCAATCAGCCCCAGCATTTT.

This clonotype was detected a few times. The CDR3: CASSLGHGTSGGDTQYF. CDR3 nucleotide sequence: TGTGCCAGCAGTCTAGGGCACGGGACTAGCGGGGGAGATACGCAGTATTTT. The chain links TRBV6-1 to TRBJ2-3; TRBD2 matches at 14 bases. Losses at the gene ends were 5 bases for V and 5 bases for J; bases not matched to a gene: 9. Germline CDR1 MNHNS, CDR2 SASEGT. The length of the CDR3 is 17 residues.